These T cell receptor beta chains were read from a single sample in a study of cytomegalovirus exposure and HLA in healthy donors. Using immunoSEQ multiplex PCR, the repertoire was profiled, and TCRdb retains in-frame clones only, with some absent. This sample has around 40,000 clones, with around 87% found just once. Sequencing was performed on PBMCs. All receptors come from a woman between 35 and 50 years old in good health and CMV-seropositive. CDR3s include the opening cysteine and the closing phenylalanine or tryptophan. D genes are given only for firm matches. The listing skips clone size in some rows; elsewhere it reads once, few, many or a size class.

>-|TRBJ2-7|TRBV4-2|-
CASSQVTQTYEQYF
TGTGCCAGCAGCCAAGTAACACAAACCTACGAGCAGTACTTC
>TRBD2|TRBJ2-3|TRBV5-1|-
CASSSGTKDTQYF
TGCGCCAGCAGCTCCGGGACTAAGGATACGCAGTATTTT
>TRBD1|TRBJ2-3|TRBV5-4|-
CASSVGQADTQYF
TGTGCCAGCAGCGTGGGACAGGCCGATACGCAGTATTTT
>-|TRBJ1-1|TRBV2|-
CASSSAQTAITEAFF
TGTGCCAGCAGTTCCGCTCAGACAGCAATCACTGAAGCTTTCTTT
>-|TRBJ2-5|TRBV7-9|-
CASSLPGAETQYF
TGTGCCAGCAGCTTACCAGGGGCGGAGACCCAGTACTTC
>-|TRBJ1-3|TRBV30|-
CAWDIGEPGNTIYF
TGTGCCTGGGACATCGGTGAGCCTGGAAACACCATATATTTT
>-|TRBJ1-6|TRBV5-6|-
CASSRLQATYNSPLHF
TGTGCCAGCAGCAGGCTACAGGCCACCTATAATTCACCCCTCCACTTT
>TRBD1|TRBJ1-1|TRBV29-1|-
CSVENRGVYTEAFF
TGCAGCGTTGAAAACAGGGGGGTTTATACTGAAGCTTTCTTT
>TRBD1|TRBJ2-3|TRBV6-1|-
CASSSTGGTDTQYF
TGTGCCAGCAGTTCTACAGGGGGCACAGATACGCAGTATTTT
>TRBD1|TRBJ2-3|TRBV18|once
CASSPGTATRGDTQYF
TGTGCCAGCTCCCCCGGGACAGCTACCAGGGGGGATACGCAGTATTTT
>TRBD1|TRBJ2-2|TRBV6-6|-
CASSPRQGAGELFF
TGTGCCAGCAGTCCCCGACAGGGTGCCGGGGAGCTGTTTTTT
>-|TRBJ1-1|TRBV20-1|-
CSARRGEAFF
TGCAGTGCTAGAAGGGGCGAAGCTTTCTTT
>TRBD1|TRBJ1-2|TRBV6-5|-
CASSPGTGTNYGYTF
TGTGCCAGCAGTCCCGGGACAGGGACCAACTATGGCTACACCTTC
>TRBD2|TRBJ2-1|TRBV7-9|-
CASSFDSSGSSSYNEQFF
TGTGCCAGCAGCTTTGATTCTAGCGGGAGTTCCTCCTACAATGAGCAGTTCTTC
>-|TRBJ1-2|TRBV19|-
CASSAIPWQGKGGYTF
TGTGCCAGTAGTGCCATCCCATGGCAGGGGAAGGGAGGCTACACCTTC
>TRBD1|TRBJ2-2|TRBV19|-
CASKIRGTVPNTGELFF
TGTGCCAGTAAGATCCGAGGGACAGTTCCGAACACCGGGGAGCTGTTTTTT
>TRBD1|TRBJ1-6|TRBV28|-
CASSSGQYNSPLHF
TGTGCCAGCAGTTCGGGACAGTATAATTCACCCCTCCACTTT
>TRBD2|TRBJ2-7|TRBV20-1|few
CSATYRTSPTF
TGCAGTGCTACCTATAGGACTAGCCCAACCTTC
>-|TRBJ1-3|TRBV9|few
CASSPRGAGNTIYF
TGTGCCAGCAGCCCCCGCGGGGCTGGAAACACCATATATTTT
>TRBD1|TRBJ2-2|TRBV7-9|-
CASSSPGTGNTGELFF
TGTGCCAGCAGTTCCCCCGGGACAGGGAACACCGGGGAGCTGTTTTTT
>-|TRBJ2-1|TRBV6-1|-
CASSERGARGNEQFF
TGTGCCAGCAGTGAACGGGGGGCGCGAGGCAATGAGCAGTTCTTC
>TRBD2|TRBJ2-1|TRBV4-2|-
CASSQVVGRESEQFF
TGTGCCAGCAGCCAAGTCGTGGGGCGGGAGAGTGAGCAGTTCTTC